This T cell receptor (beta chain) is from a study of CD8 T cells in ankylosing spondylitis. Regarding the study as a whole: Those disease-linked clones were CD8+; they were also relatively rare in peripheral blood. A motif of 7 to 9 highly homologous TCR beta variants was seen as apparently characteristic of ankylosing spondylitis blood. As reported, disease-linked clones showed significant enrichment in matched ankylosing spondylitis synovial fluid.

Looked up from germline, CDR1 is SGHTA and CDR2 is FQGNSA. The CDR3 covers 12 residues. Trimming left V 5 bases short and J 0 bases short, with 4 bases between. It was by quantitative 5'-RACE with molecular barcodes that TCR beta libraries were made. MiXCR, run by TCRdb on the 5' RACE reads, gives a single entry per CDR3 protein. The table shows 220,000 or so distinct CDR3 sequences, with under 12% occurring only once. For this clonotype: No antigen is known for it.

V usage is TRBV7-2 and J usage is TRBJ2-5; D gene unclear. The material sequenced was blood, either unsorted or a sorted T cell fraction (not recorded which). The sequence was obtained from a male donor with ankylosing spondylitis or in good health (not recorded which). CDR3 DNA: TGTGCCAGCAGCGCCCACCAAGAGACCCAGTACTTC. Encoded protein: CASSAHQETQYF.